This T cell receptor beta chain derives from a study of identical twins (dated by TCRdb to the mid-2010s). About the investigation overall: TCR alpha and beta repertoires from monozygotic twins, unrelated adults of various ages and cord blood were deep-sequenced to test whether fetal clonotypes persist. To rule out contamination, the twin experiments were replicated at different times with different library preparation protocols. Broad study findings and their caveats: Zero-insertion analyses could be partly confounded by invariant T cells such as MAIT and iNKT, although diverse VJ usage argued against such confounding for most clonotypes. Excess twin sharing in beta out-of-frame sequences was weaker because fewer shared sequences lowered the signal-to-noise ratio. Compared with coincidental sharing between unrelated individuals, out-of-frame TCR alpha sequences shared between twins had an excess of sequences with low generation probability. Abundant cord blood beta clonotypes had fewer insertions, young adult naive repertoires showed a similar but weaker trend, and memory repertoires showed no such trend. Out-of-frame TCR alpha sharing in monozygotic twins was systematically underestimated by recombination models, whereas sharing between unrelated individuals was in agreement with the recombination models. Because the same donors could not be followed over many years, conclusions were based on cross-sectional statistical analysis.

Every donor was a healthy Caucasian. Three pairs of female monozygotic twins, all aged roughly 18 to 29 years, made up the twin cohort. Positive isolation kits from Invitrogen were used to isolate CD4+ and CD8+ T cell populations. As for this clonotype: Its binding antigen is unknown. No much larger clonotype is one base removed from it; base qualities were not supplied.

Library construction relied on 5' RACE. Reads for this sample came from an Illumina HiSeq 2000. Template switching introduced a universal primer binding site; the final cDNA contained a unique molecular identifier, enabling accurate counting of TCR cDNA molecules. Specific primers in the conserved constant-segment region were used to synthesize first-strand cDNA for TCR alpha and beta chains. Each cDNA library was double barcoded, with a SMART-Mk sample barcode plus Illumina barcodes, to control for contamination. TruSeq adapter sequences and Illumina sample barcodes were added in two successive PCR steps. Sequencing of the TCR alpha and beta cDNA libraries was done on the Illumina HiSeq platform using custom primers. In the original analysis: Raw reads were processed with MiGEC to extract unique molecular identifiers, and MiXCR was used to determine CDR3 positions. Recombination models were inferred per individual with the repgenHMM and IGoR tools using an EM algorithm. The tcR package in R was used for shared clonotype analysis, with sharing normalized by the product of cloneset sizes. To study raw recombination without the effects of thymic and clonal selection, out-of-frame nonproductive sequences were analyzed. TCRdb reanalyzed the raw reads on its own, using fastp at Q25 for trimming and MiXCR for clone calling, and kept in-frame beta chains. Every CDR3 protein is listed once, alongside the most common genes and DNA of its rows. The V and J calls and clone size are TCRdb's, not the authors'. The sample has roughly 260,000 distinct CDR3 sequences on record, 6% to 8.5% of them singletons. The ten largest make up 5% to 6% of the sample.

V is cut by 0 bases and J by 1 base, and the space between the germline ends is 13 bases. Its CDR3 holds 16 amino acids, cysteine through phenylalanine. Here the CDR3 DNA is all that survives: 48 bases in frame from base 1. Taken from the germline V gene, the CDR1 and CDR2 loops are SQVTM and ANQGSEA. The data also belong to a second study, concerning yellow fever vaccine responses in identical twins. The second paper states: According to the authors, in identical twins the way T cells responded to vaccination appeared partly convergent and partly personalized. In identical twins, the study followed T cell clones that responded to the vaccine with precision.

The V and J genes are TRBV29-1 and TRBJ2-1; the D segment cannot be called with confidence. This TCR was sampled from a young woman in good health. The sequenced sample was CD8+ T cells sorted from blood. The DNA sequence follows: TGCAGCGTTGAAGATCCACGACCCACATCCTACAATGAGCAGTTCTTC. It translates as CSVEDPRPTSYNEQFF.